These 31 T cell receptor beta chains were all obtained from the same sample, sequenced in a study of regulatory T cells in long-lasting Graves disease. Time point: newly diagnosed GD, antithyroid drugs for less than 3 months. PBMCs provided the RNA from which the TCR library was made. Sequencing libraries for TCR beta were prepared with iRepertoire HTBI primers and Arm-PCR of CDR3 regions. TCRdb itself ran the multiplex PCR reads through MiXCR, one entry per CDR3 protein. Of some 600,000 distinct CDR3 sequences detected, about 16% appear once; the ten largest clones hold 9.5% to 15%. The same data also went into a second study, on T cells in Graves' hyperthyroidism and ophthalmopathy.

Here the sequenced sample was peripheral blood mononuclear cells (PBMCs), taken at new diagnosis, from a patient treated with antithyroid drugs. The receptors stem from a man between 18 and 35 years old with Graves disease.

Worth noting for this clonotype: The germline gene is not matched at one end of the junction; a read error may be the cause. This chain links TRBV19 with TRBJ2-7; 11 bases agree with TRBD2. The CDR3 contains 15 residues. Germline CDR1 is LNHDA and CDR2 is SQIVND (reference sequence). The CDR3 reads CASSILAGGPYGQYF. The DNA for the CDR3 is TGTGCCAGTAGTATTCTAGCGGGAGGTCCCTACGGGCAGTACTTC.

The chain uses TRBV6-2 or TRBV6-3 and TRBJ1-2, with D perhaps TRBD1 (6 bases). This CDR3 has 16 amino acids. Germline CDR1 is MNHEY and CDR2 is SVGEGT. Trimming shortened V by 4 bases and J by 2 bases, and 17 bases separated the two germline ends. CDR3 sequence (DNA): TGTGCCAGCAGTTCCCCCGCCCCCCAGGGGAACTATGGCTACACCTTC. Translation gives CASSSPAPQGNYGYTF.

This clonotype was observed a handful of times. Possible read error: a much larger clone is one base away. This sequence joins TRBV6-2 or TRBV6-3 and TRBJ2-7; D is ambiguous. V lost 6 bases and J lost 4, with 7 bases in between. The CDR3 contains 11 residues. Germline V gene sequence: CDR1 MNHEY, CDR2 SVGEGT. DNA for the CDR3: TGTGCCAGCAGGGAGAGGTACGAGCAGTACTTC. Translation: CASRERYEQYF.

This clonotype was observed a handful of times. CDR3 sequence: CATKLGGRRHTEAFF. The DNA for the CDR3 is TGTGCCACCAAACTCGGAGGCAGGAGGCATACTGAAGCTTTCTTT. The V and J genes are TRBV24-1 and TRBJ1-1; no firm D call. This CDR3 spans 15 amino acids. Trimming cost V 8 bases and J 5 bases, with 20 bases left between them. The germline V gene encodes CDR1 KGHDR and CDR2 SFDVKD.

The chain carries TRBV30 and TRBJ1-5; 7 bases fit TRBD1. Trimming at V came to 7 bases and at J to 3 bases, leaving 12 bases not matched to a gene. The germline gives CDR1 GTSNPN, CDR2 SVGIG (reference sequence). CDR3 length: 15 amino acids. CDR3 DNA: TGTGCCTACCAGATGGCGGGACAGCTCAATCAGCCCCAGCATTTT. This translates into CAYQMAGQLNQPQHF.

This clonotype has a handful of counts. V gene TRBV2 combines with J gene TRBJ1-4; TRBD1 matches at 12 bases. Germline loops: CDR1 SNHLY, CDR2 FYNNEI. V shed 6 bases, J shed 0 bases, and the junction held 5 bases outside the gene matches. The CDR3 runs 17 residues. CDR3 loop: CASSGTGGPATNEKLFF. The CDR3 DNA follows: TGTGCCAGCAGCGGGACAGGGGGCCCCGCAACTAATGAAAAACTGTTTTTT.

This rearrangement joins TRBV5-1 to TRBJ2-3, with 9 bases fitting TRBD1. The end of the DNA aligns better with TRBJ2-7, so the J call may be wrong. This CDR3 contains 16 residues. Germline values: CDR1 SGHRS, CDR2 YFSETQ. CDR3 nucleotides: TGCGCCAGCAGCTTCGGGGTGGACAGGGGCGCCTACGAGCAGTACTTC. It translates to CASSFGVDRGAYEQYF.

This clonotype was recorded at least ten times. In DNA, the CDR3 is TGCAGTGCGCTACAGGGTCCCAATGAGCAGTTCTTC. Protein: CSALQGPNEQFF. The chain is built from TRBV20-1 and TRBJ2-1; possible D gene TRBD1, 6 bases. Trimming left V 6 bases short and J 6 bases short, with 12 bases between. The CDR3 extends over 12 amino acids. Germline CDR1 and CDR2: DFQATT and SNEGSKA (reference sequence).

This clonotype occurred a few times. The chain employs TRBV5-1 and TRBJ1-2; D call uncertain. The germline V gene encodes CDR1 SGHRS and CDR2 YFSETQ. CDR3 size: 14 residues. Trimming cost V 0 bases and J 4 bases, with 10 bases left between them. CDR3 region: CASSLDRALYGYTF. The CDR3 nucleotides read TGCGCCAGCAGCTTGGACCGGGCGCTCTATGGCTACACCTTC.

This clonotype was found a few times. This chain links TRBV6-5 with TRBJ2-4; perhaps TRBD1 as D (6 bases). CDR1 and CDR2 from the germline V gene are MNHEY and SVGAGI. The CDR3 has 16 amino acids. V lost 4 bases to trimming and J lost 7 bases, with 20 bases between them. CDR3 bases: TGTGCCAGCAGTTCTTTTATGGGGGCGGAATTCAACATTCAGTACTTC. The encoded protein is CASSSFMGAEFNIQYF.

The chain uses TRBV6-2 or TRBV6-3 and TRBJ2-7; 7 nucleotides align to TRBD1. This CDR3 region has 14 residues. Germline V gene data show CDR1 as MNHEY and CDR2 as SVGEGT. J was trimmed by 2 bases and V by 7 bases; bases with no gene match: 8. CDR3 nucleotide sequence: TGTGCCAGCAACGACAGGGCGAGGACCTACGAGCAGTACTTC. It specifies CASNDRARTYEQYF.

The chain is built from TRBV6-2 or TRBV6-3 and TRBJ1-1, with D unresolved. The CDR3 is made up of 13 amino acids. Germline-derived CDR1 and CDR2 are MNHEY and SVGEGT. The germline V and J ends were trimmed by 5 bases and 4 bases, with 11 bases remaining between them. Written as DNA, the CDR3 is TGTGCCAGCAGTAGGCAACGGTTCACTGAAGCTTTCTTT. Translating gives CASSRQRFTEAFF.

This clonotype came up a few times. This chain joins TRBV20-1 and TRBJ2-7; 10 bases map to TRBD1. The CDR3 contains 13 residues. V gave up 6 bases and J gave up 2 bases; unmatched junction bases: 4. Germline V CDR1 and CDR2: DFQATT, SNEGSKA (reference sequence). The CDR3 sequence is CSAKDRGTYEQYF. CDR3 nucleotides: TGCAGTGCGAAGGACAGGGGGACCTACGAGCAGTACTTC.

This clonotype was observed many times. The V call is TRBV6-1, the J call TRBJ2-4; 13 positions agree with TRBD2. Germline V CDR1 and CDR2: MNHNS, SASEGT. V gave up 8 bases and J gave up 7 bases; unmatched junction bases: 17. The CDR3 has 18 amino acids. The CDR3 is CASSRLGLAGEGGNIQYF. CDR3 nucleotides: TGTGCCAGCTCTCGACTCGGACTAGCGGGAGAGGGTGGGAACATTCAGTACTTC.

The rearrangement joins TRBV9 to TRBJ1-3; no reliable D call. The CDR3 has 13 amino acids. V was pared by 0 bases and J by 3 bases, with 4 bases between. Germline lookup yields CDR1 SGDLS and CDR2 YYNGEE. The CDR3 reads CASSVGDGNTIYF. CDR3 coding DNA: TGTGCCAGCAGCGTAGGCGATGGAAACACCATATATTTT.

The chain joins TRBV27 to TRBJ2-7, with D tentatively TRBD1 or TRBD2 (5 bases each). The CDR3 is made up of 15 amino acids. Germline V gene sequence: CDR1 MNHEY, CDR2 SMNVEV (reference sequence). The V end was cut by 5 bases, the J end by 2 bases, with 16 bases between. CDR3 sequence (DNA): TGTGCCAGCAGTGGTTGGGGCGCCGGGACCTACGAGCAGTACTTC. It encodes CASSGWGAGTYEQYF.

This clonotype has a count of ten or more. The CDR3 DNA reads TGTGCCAGCAGCTTAGCGAGGCTAGGGATGCAAGAGACCCAGTACTTC. It translates to CASSLARLGMQETQYF. The V gene is TRBV7-6, the J gene TRBJ2-5, with D uncertain. Trimming cost V 0 bases and J 2 bases, with 13 bases left between them. CDR3 length: 16 amino acids. Germline CDR1 and CDR2: SGHVS and FNYEAQ.

This clonotype was seen only a few times. The V call is TRBV12-3 or TRBV12-4, the J call TRBJ1-2; D unclear. The V end was cut by 7 bases, the J end by 8 bases, with 17 bases between. This CDR3 spans 13 amino acids. The CDR3 DNA sequence: TGTGCCAGCACTAAATTAAGGGCCGGGGGCTACACCTTC. Protein: CASTKLRAGGYTF.

As for this clonotype: A much more abundant neighbour one base away suggests this may be a read error. V gene TRBV20-1 combines with J gene TRBJ2-7, with 13 nucleotides matching TRBD2. V was clipped by 0 bases and J by 9 bases; unmatched bases: 11. Per germline, CDR1 DFQATT and CDR2 SNEGSKA (reference sequence). The CDR3 loop spans 16 amino acids. The DNA for the CDR3 is TGCAGTGCTAGAGATCCACTAGCGGGAGGGCTCAACGGGCAGTACTTC. Translating it yields CSARDPLAGGLNGQYF.

The sample holds a few counts of this clonotype. The gene calls are TRBV3-1 and TRBJ2-5; 12 bases line up with TRBD2. CDR1 and CDR2 from the germline V gene are LGHDT and YNNKEL (reference sequence). The trim removed 4 bases at V and 4 bases at J, leaving 10 bases unmatched. This CDR3 contains 17 residues. CDR3 residues: CASSPDLSSGRGETQYF. The CDR3 nucleotides read TGTGCCAGCAGCCCCGACCTCTCTAGCGGGAGGGGAGAGACCCAGTACTTC.

Many counts were recorded for this clonotype. The genes are TRBV6-1 and TRBJ1-3; TRBD1 matches 9 bases. Germline assignment: CDR1 MNHNS and CDR2 SASEGT. This CDR3 spans 19 amino acids. Trimming at V came to 4 bases and at J to 0 bases, leaving 13 bases not matched to a gene. The CDR3 is CASSGSRTGAISSGNTIYF. CDR3 coding DNA: TGTGCCAGCAGTGGTTCTCGGACAGGGGCGATCAGCTCTGGAAACACCATATATTTT.

The chain has TRBV29-1 and TRBJ2-3; no reliable D call. This CDR3 has 12 amino acids. V lost 2 bases and J 4 bases, leaving 7 bases between the germline ends. Germline V gives CDR1 SQVTM, CDR2 ANQGSEA. The CDR3 bases are TGCAGCGTTGAAAGTGGGCCAGATACGCAGTATTTT. The encoded protein is CSVESGPDTQYF.

This clonotype occurred a few times. This rearrangement joins TRBV7-9 to TRBJ2-1, with TRBD2 matching over 8 bases. Germline lookup yields CDR1 SEHNR and CDR2 FQNEAQ (reference sequence). V lost 5 bases and J lost 7; bases outside the gene matches: 16. The CDR3 is made up of 17 amino acids. In DNA, the CDR3 is TGTGCCAGCAGCACATCCGTTCTGACGGGAGGGCCTAATGAGCAGTTCTTC. This sequence encodes CASSTSVLTGGPNEQFF.

This clonotype has more than one count but fewer than ten. The chain joins TRBV3-1 to TRBJ2-4; D is uncertain. The V and J ends lost 0 bases and 0 bases respectively, with 3 bases between them. The CDR3 is 14 residues long. The germline V gene encodes CDR1 LGHDT and CDR2 YNNKEL (reference sequence). CDR3 DNA sequence: TGTGCCAGCAGCCAAGAAATAGCCAAAAACATTCAGTACTTC. It translates to CASSQEIAKNIQYF.

This clonotype was seen more than once but under ten times. The chain combines TRBV19 with TRBJ2-4; 7 nucleotides line up with TRBD2. V dropped 1 base and J dropped 6; count of bases not matched to a gene: 6. CDR3 length equals 15 residues. Germline V gene data show CDR1 as LNHDA and CDR2 as SQIVND (reference sequence). The CDR3 nucleotides are TGTGCCAGTAGTATAGGAGGGACTAACCTAAACATTCAGTACTTC. This sequence encodes CASSIGGTNLNIQYF.

This clonotype appeared many times. CDR3 residues: CASSEAGAGTGELFF. CDR3 DNA sequence: TGTGCCAGCAGTGAGGCAGGGGCCGGAACCGGGGAGCTGTTTTTT. V is TRBV6-4 and J is TRBJ2-2; TRBD1 is a possible D gene (6 bases). Trimming cost V 3 bases and J 5 bases, with 13 bases left between them. This CDR3 contains 15 residues. Per the germline V gene, CDR1 is MRHNA and CDR2 is SNTAGT.

This clonotype was observed a handful of times. This chain uses TRBV7-9 with TRBJ1-4; D is undetermined. The CDR3 contains 14 residues. In germline, CDR1 is SEHNR, CDR2 FQNEAQ (reference sequence). The V gene lost 4 bases and the J gene lost 0 bases, with 6 bases spanning the gap. Here the CDR3 reads CASSSIATNEKLFF. The DNA of the CDR3 is TGTGCCAGCAGCTCCATAGCAACTAATGAAAAACTGTTTTTT.

This clonotype was counted only a few times. This chain links TRBV6-1 with TRBJ2-7; no clear D gene. Trimming removed 6 bases at V and 1 base at J, with 16 bases between. In germline, CDR1 is MNHNS, CDR2 SASEGT. The length of the CDR3 is 15 residues. Here the CDR3 reads CASSPQASVSYEQYF. DNA for the CDR3: TGTGCCAGCAGCCCACAAGCCTCGGTTTCCTACGAGCAGTACTTC.

As to this clonotype: A much larger clone sits a single nucleotide away, making a read error possible. CDR3 in amino acids: CSSSLLVPGVGDGYTF. The CDR3 DNA reads TGTTCCAGCAGTTTACTGGTCCCAGGGGTAGGGGATGGCTACACCTTC. The genes are TRBV28 and TRBJ1-2; D is perhaps TRBD1 (6 bases). Germline CDR1 is MDHEN and CDR2 is SYDVKM. The CDR3 is 16 amino acids.

Ten or more counts support this clonotype. J is TRBJ2-6 and V is TRBV7-9, with 9 bases identical to TRBD1. The trim removed 5 bases at V and 1 base at J, leaving 3 bases unmatched. The germline V gene has CDR1 SEHNR and CDR2 FQNEAQ (reference sequence). The CDR3 is made up of 16 amino acids. DNA for the CDR3: TGTGCCAGCAGCCCCGACAGGGGGTCTGGGGCCAACGTCCTGACTTTC. This translates into CASSPDRGSGANVLTF.

This clonotype was seen a handful of times. CDR3: CASKSVYEQYF. DNA of the CDR3: TGTGCCAGCAAGTCGGTCTACGAGCAGTACTTC. The rearrangement uses TRBV6-1 and TRBJ2-7; no reliable D call. Germline CDR1 reads MNHNS; CDR2 reads SASEGT. This CDR3 has 11 residues. Trimming took off 7 bases at V and 3 bases at J, with 7 bases between the two ends.